This T cell receptor beta chain was sequenced in a study of shared clonotypes between healthy human individuals. Authors' data handling: ImmunoSEQ yielded junction-only sequences lacking quality scores, so filtering differed. Using immunoSEQ multiplex PCR, the repertoire was profiled, and TCRdb retains in-frame clones only, with some absent. V and J calls and clone size are copied from that table; D and trimming were computed from the DNA. The table records approximately 500,000 clones, 90% to 96% of them present only once. Recent vaccinations or acute infections were absent in the healthy HIV-negative adult donors. The investigators split CD4+ cells into a CD45RA+ naive subset and a CD45RA-negative memory subset. The TCR sequence derives from a woman in her 30s in good health. Sequencing used naive CD4+ T cells sorted from blood. Regarding subset: CD45RA+ positively selected.

The DNA for the CDR3 is TGTGCCAGCAGCCTTCTGAGTTTAATCAACTACGAGCAGTACTTC. Translated: CASSLLSLINYEQYF. The chain is built from TRBV5-6 and TRBJ2-7; D unresolved. Germline V gives CDR1 SGHDT, CDR2 YYEEEE. Trimming left V 4 bases short and J 3 bases short, with 17 bases between. The CDR3 sequence is 15 residues long.